This entry describes one TCR beta chain. What it binds is unknown. From germline, CDR1 is SGHRS and CDR2 YFSETQ. V lost 3 bases, J lost 6 bases, and 11 bases lay in between. The CDR3 loop spans 13 amino acids. These data are taken from a study of CD8 T cells in Susac syndrome. Study-wide findings and caveats: The relatively small number of individuals in the TCR sequencing and HLA analysis was acknowledged by the study.

RNA totalling about 0.5 to 1 ug underwent reverse transcription with random hexamers. An immunoSEQ multiplex PCR generated amplified TCR beta CDR3 products spanning 54 Vbeta and 13 Jbeta. TCRdb re-called the immunoSEQ multiplex PCR reads through MiXCR, storing one row per CDR3 protein. This sample has some 150,000 distinct CDR3 sequences; 94% occur once, and the top ten carry around 0.08%. Peripheral blood CD8+ and CD4+ T cells were profiled by TCR beta sequencing. The specimen was CD4+ T cells from PBMCs. The chain employs TRBV5-1 and TRBJ2-3; no reliable D call. This TCR was sampled from a human donor in good health. In DNA form, the CDR3 reads TGCGCCAGCAGCTCAGACGCTACGGATACGCAGTATTTT. As protein: CASSSDATDTQYF.